This T cell receptor (beta chain) appears in the sequencing data of a study of T cells after yellow fever vaccination. The CDR3 totals 12 residues. Trimming stripped 6 bases from V and 5 bases from J, with 11 bases between. Study findings and constraints: It was a weaker secondary response, yet one that peaked faster, at day 5 versus 15.

From the 5' RACE reads, TCRdb called clonotypes with MiXCR, one entry per CDR3 protein. Of 450,000 to 650,000 distinct CDR3 sequences listed, about a fifth were seen once; the top ten hold less than 20%. As regards this clonotype: Its antigen is not identified.

The chain links TRBV12-3 or TRBV12-4 to TRBJ2-7; D not resolved. The source of this sequence is a man aged 18 to 35 who received the YFV17D yellow fever vaccine. Sequenced here: PBMCs, sampled roughly 23 days after the first yellow fever vaccination. CDR3 region: CASSLKVNEQYF. The CDR3 nucleotides read TGTGCCAGCAGCCTCAAAGTAAACGAGCAGTACTTC.